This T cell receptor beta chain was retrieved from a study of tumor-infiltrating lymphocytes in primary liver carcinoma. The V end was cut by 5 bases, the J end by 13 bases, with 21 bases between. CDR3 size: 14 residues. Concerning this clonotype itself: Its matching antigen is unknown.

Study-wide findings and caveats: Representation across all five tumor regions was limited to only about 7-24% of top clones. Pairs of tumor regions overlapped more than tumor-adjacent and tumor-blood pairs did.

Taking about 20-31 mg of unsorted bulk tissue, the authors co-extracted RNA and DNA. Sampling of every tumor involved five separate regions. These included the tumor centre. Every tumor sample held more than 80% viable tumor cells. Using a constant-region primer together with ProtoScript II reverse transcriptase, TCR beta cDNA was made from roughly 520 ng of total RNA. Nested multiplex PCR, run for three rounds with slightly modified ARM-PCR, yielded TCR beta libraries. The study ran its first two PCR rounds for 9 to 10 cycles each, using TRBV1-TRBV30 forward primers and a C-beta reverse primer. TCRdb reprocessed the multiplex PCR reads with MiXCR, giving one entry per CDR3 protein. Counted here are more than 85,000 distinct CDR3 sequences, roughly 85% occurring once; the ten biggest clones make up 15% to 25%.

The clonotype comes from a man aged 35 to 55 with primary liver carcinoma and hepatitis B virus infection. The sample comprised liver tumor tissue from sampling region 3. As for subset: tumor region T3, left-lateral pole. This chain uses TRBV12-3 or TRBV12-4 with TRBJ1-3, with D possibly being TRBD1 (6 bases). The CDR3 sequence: CASSIQGSGKTIYF. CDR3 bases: TGTGCCAGCAGTATACAGGGCTCTGGAAAGACGATATATTTT.